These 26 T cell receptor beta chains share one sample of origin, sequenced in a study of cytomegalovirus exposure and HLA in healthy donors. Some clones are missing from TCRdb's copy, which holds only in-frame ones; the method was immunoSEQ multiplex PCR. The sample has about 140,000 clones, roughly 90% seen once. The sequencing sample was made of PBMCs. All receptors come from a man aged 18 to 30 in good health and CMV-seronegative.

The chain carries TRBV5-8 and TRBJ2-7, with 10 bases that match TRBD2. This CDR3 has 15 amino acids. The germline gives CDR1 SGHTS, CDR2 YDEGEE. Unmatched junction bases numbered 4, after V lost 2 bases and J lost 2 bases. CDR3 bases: TGTGCCAGCAGCTTTACTAGCGGGGCCGCCTACGAGCAGTACTTC. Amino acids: CASSFTSGAAYEQYF.

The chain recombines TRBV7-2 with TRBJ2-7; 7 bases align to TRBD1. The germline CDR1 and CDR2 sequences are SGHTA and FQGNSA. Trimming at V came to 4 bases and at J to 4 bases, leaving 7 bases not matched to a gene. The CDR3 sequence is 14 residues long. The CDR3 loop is CASSSWDSKYEQYF. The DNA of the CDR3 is TGTGCCAGCAGCTCGTGGGACAGTAAATACGAGCAGTACTTC. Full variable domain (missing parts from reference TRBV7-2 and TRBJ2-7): GAGVSQSPSNKVTEKGKDVELRCDPISGHTALYWYRQSLGQGLEFLIYFQGNSAPDKSGLPSDRFSAERTGGSVSTLTIQRTQQEDSAVYLCASSSWDSKYEQYFGPGTRLTVT.

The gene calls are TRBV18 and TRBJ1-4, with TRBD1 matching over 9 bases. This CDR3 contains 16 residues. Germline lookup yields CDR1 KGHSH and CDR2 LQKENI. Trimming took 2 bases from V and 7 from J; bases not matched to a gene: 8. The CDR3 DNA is TGTGCCAGCTCACCATTTTCGGGACAGGGTTCTGAAAAACTGTTTTTT. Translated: CASSPFSGQGSEKLFF.

Here the CDR3 DNA reads TGTGCCAGTAGTGGGGACGCGGGAGGCCCCTCCTACAATGAGCAGTTCTTC. Its protein is CASSGDAGGPSYNEQFF. This chain joins TRBV19 and TRBJ2-1; 8 positions agree with TRBD2. In germline, CDR1 is LNHDA, CDR2 SQIVND (reference sequence). The CDR3 is 17 amino acids. V lost 5 bases to trimming and J lost 0 bases; unmatched junction nucleotides: 9.

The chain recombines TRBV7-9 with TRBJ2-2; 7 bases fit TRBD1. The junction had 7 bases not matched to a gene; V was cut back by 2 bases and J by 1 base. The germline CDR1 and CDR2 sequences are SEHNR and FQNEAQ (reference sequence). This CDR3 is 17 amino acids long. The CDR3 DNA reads TGTGCCAGCAGCTTATTCAGAGGGGGCGGGAACACCGGGGAGCTGTTTTTT. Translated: CASSLFRGGGNTGELFF.

The CDR3 DNA sequence: TGTGCCAGCAGTCGAGTCCGGCGGGGACAGGGACACATTCAGTACTTC. Protein sequence: CASSRVRRGQGHIQYF. The V call is TRBV27, the J call TRBJ2-4; TRBD1 matches at 9 bases. From germline, CDR1 is MNHEY and CDR2 SMNVEV (reference sequence). J was trimmed by 8 bases and V by 5 bases; bases with no gene match: 13. The length of the CDR3 is 16 residues.

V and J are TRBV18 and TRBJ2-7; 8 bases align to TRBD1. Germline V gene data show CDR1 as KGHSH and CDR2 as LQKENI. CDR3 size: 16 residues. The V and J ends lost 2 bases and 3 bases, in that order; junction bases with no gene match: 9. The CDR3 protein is CASSPFGQGASYEQYF. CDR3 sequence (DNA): TGTGCCAGCTCACCATTCGGCCAGGGGGCAAGCTACGAGCAGTACTTC.

The CDR3, as DNA: TGTGCCAGTAGCCCAACAAGGAGCACTGAAGCTTTCTTT. Its translation is CASSPTRSTEAFF. V is TRBV19 and J is TRBJ1-1; D gene uncertain. V shed 6 bases and J shed 4 bases, with 12 bases lying between them. CDR3 length: 13 residues. CDR1 LNHDA and CDR2 SQIVND come from the germline V gene (reference sequence).

The CDR3 sequence: CASSSKDRGPYEQYF. The DNA for the CDR3 is TGTGCCAGCAGCTCGAAAGACAGGGGACCCTACGAGCAGTACTTC. The rearrangement joins TRBV13 to TRBJ2-7; TRBD1 matches at 8 bases. After removal of 4 bases from V and 2 bases from J, the junction contained 7 bases not matched to a gene. Germline V gene sequence: CDR1 PRHDT, CDR2 FYEKMQ (reference sequence). CDR3 length: 15 residues. Using reference TRBV13 and TRBJ2-7 for the parts outside the CDR3, the full variable domain is AAGVIQSPRHLIKEKRETATLKCYPIPRHDTVYWYQQGPGQDPQFLISFYEKMQSDKGSIPDRFSAQQFSDYHSELNMSSLELGDSALYFCASSSKDRGPYEQYFGPGTRLTVT.

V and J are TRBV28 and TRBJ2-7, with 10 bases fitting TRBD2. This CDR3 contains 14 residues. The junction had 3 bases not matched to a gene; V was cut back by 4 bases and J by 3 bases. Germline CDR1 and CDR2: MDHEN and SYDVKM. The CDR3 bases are TGTGCCAGCAGTTACCAGCGGGAGGGCTACGAGCAGTACTTC. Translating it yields CASSYQREGYEQYF.

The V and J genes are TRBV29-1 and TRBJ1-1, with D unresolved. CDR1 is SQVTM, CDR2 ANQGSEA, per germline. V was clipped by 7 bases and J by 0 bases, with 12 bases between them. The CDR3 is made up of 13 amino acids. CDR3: CSASDFVNTEAFF. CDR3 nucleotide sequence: TGCAGCGCGAGCGACTTTGTGAACACTGAAGCTTTCTTT.

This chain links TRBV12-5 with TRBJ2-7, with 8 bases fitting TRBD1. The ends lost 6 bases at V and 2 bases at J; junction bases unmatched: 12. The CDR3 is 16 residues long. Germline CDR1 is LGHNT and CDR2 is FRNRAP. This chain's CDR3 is CASGTTSDRVPYEQYF. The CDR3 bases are TGTGCTAGTGGAACTACCTCGGACAGGGTCCCCTACGAGCAGTACTTC.

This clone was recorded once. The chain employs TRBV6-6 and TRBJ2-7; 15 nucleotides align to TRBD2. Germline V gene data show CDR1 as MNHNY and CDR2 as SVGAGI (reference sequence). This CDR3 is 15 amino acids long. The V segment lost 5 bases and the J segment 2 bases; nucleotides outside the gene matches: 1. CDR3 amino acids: CASSGTSGRPYEQYF. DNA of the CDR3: TGTGCCAGCAGTGGGACTAGCGGGAGGCCCTACGAGCAGTACTTC.

DNA of the CDR3: TGTGCCAGCAGCTTAATAGTTACAGGAAGACTGAACACTGAAGCTTTCTTT. Amino acids: CASSLIVTGRLNTEAFF. The rearrangement uses TRBV7-8 and TRBJ1-1, with D perhaps matching TRBD1 (5 bases). With 2 bases removed from V and 0 bases from J, the gap between germline ends came to 16 bases. This CDR3 has 17 amino acids. CDR1 and CDR2 from the germline V gene are SGHVS and FQNEAQ.

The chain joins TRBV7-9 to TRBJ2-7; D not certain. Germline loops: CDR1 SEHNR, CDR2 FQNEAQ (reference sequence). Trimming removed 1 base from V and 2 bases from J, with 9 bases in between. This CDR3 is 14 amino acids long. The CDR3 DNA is TGTGCCAGCAGCTTAGAGTCTAACCCCTACGAGCAGTACTTC. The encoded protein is CASSLESNPYEQYF.

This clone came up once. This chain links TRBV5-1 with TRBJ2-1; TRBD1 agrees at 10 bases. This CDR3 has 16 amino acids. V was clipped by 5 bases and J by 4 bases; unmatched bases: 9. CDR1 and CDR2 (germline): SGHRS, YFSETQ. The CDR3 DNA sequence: TGCGCCAGCAGATGGGGACAGGGGCAGACTTACAATGAGCAGTTCTTC. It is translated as CASRWGQGQTYNEQFF.

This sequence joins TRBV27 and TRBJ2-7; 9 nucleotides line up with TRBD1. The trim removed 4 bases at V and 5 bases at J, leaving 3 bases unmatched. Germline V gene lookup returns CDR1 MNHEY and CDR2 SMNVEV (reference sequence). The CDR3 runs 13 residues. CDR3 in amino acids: CASSWTGDNEQYF. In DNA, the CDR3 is TGTGCCAGCAGTTGGACAGGGGATAACGAGCAGTACTTC.

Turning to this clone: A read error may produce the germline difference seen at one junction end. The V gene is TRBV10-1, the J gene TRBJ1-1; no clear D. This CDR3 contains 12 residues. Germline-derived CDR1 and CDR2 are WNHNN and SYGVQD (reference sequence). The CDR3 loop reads CASSGSNSEAFF. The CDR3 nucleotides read TGCGCCAGCTCAGGATCCAACAGTGAAGCTTTCTTT.

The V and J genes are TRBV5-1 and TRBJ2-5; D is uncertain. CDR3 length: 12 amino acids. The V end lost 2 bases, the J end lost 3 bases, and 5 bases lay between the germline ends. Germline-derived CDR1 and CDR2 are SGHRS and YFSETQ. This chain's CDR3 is CASSLQEETQYF. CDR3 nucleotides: TGCGCCAGCAGCTTACAAGAAGAGACCCAGTACTTC.

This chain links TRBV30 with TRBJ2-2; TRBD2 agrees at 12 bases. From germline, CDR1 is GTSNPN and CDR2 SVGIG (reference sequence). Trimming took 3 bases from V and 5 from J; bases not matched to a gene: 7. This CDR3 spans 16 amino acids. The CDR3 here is CAWRLAGGRRTGELFF. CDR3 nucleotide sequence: TGTGCCTGGAGACTAGCGGGAGGCCGGCGGACCGGGGAGCTGTTTTTT.

The CDR3 spells CASSPGGRLGEQFF. The CDR3, as DNA: TGTGCCAGCAGTCCCGGGGGAAGGCTTGGTGAGCAGTTCTTC. The chain recombines TRBV6-6 with TRBJ2-1; D is possibly TRBD2 (6 bases). Between the trimmed V and J ends, which lost 5 bases and 9 bases, there was a span of 17 bases. There are 14 residues in the CDR3. Germline CDR1 reads MNHNY; CDR2 reads SVGAGI (reference sequence).

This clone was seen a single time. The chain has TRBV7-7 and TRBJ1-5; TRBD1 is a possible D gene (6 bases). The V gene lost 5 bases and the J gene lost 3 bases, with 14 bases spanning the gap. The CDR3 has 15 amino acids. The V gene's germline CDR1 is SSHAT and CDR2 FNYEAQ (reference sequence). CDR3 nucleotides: TGTGCCAGCAGCGTAGGACGGACAGACAATCAGCCCCAGCATTTT. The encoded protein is CASSVGRTDNQPQHF.

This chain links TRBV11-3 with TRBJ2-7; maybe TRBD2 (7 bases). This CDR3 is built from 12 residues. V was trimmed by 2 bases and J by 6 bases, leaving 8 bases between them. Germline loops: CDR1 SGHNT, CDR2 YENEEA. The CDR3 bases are TGTGCCAGCAGCTTAAGGGGGGGCGAGCAGTACTTC. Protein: CASSLRGGEQYF.

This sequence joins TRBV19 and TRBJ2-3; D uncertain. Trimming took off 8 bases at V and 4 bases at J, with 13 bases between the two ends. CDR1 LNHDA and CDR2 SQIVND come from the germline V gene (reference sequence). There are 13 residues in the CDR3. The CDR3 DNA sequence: TGTGCCAGTGGGCAGGTTTGGGCAGATACGCAGTATTTT. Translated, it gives CASGQVWADTQYF.

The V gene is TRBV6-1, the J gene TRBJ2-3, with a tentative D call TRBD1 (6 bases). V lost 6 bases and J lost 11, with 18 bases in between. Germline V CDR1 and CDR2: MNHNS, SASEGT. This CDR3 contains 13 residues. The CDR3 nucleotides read TGTGCCAGCAGAATTTCGACAGGTGGAGTGCAGTATTTT. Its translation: CASRISTGGVQYF.

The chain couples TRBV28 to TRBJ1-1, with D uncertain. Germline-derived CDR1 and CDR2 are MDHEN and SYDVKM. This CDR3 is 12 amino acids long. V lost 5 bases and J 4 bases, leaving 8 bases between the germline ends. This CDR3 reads CASSPVGTEAFF. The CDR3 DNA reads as TGTGCCAGCAGTCCCGTCGGCACTGAAGCTTTCTTT.